This note documents a single T cell receptor beta chain sequence. Per the original methods: From reference gene primer amplification, estimates of nucleated cell counts were derived. Only in-frame clones appear in the TCRdb table, and some are missing; sequencing was by immunoSEQ multiplex PCR. The DNA was the basis for D and trimming; V, J and clone size are from that table. The sample gives 250,000 to 350,000 clones, 80% to 85% of which show up once; more than 15% is in the top ten. This record belongs to a study of blood T cell repertoires in COVID-19. The CDR3 runs 12 residues. V was shortened by 6 bases and J by 6 bases, with 8 bases between the two germline ends.

The rearrangement joins TRBV12-3 or TRBV12-4 to TRBJ2-2; the D is unclear. This clonotype originated in a person between 65 and 79 years old with COVID-19, enrolled during active disease. Sequenced sample: peripheral blood. CDR3 DNA sequence: TGTGCCAGCAGGCCACCGGCCGGGGAGCTGTTTTTT. It is translated as CASRPPAGELFF.